This T cell receptor (beta chain) is from a study of T cell responses to AZD1222 COVID-19 vaccine. Using immunoSEQ multiplex PCR, the repertoire was profiled, and TCRdb retains in-frame clones only, with some absent. The table has around 150,000 clones, 88% seen once. A word on this clone: The antigen remains undetermined.

In germline, CDR1 is LNHDA, CDR2 SQIVND (reference sequence). The CDR3 is 16 amino acids. With V trimmed by 4 bases and J by 9 bases, 11 bases remained unmatched. Whole-study results and caveats: Following two doses of AZD1222, Spike-specific TCR breadth and depth rose. No repertoire was sampled before or during the peak T cell response, only after it. Vaccine-related CD4 TCRs covered spike, predominating at 160-218 and 743-854. Among those given AZD1222, only 6 or 7 were seropositive at baseline.

This specimen consisted of peripheral blood, obtained on day 0 of MenACWY control vaccination. This TCR was recovered from an adult in good health. The chain links TRBV19 to TRBJ1-6, with 8 bases fitting TRBD1. CDR3 in amino acids: CASSTDRGWSSSPLHF. In nucleotides, the CDR3 is TGTGCCAGTAGTACCGACAGGGGTTGGTCCTCTTCACCCCTCCACTTT. Full variable domain (missing parts from reference TRBV19 and TRBJ1-6): DGGITQSPKYLFRKEGQNVTLSCEQNLNHDAMYWYRQDPGQGLRLIYYSQIVNDFQKGDIAEGYSVSREKKESFPLTVTSAQKNPTAFYLCASSTDRGWSSSPLHFGNGTRLTVT.